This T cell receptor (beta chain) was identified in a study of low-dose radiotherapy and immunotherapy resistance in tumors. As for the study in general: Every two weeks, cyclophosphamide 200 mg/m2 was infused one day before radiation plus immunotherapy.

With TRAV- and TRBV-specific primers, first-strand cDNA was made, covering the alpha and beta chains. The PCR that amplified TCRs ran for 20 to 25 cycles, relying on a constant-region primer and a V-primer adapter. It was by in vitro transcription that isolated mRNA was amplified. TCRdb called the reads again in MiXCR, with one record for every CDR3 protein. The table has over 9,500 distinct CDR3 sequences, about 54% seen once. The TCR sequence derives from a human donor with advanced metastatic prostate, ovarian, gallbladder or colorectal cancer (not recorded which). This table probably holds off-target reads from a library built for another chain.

CDR3 DNA: TGTGCCAGCAGTCCCCCACCCCTCTCAGAAGTCCTGACTTTC. It specifies CASSPPPLSEVLTF. V usage is TRBV12-3 or TRBV12-4 and J usage is TRBJ2-6; D gene uncertain. V was clipped by 5 bases and J by 13 bases, with 18 bases between them. This CDR3 contains 14 residues.